The clone carrying this T cell receptor (beta chain) is a singleton in its sample. Looked up from germline, CDR1 is MNHEY and CDR2 is SVGEGT. With V trimmed by 6 bases and J by 6 bases, 7 bases remained unmatched. The CDR3 length is 13 residues. This table comes from immunoSEQ multiplex PCR, and its TCRdb copy is limited to in-frame clones, with some not included. Here the sample spans roughly 330,000 clones, more than 75% being singletons. The sample originates from a study of blood T cell repertoires in COVID-19. This sequence joins TRBV6-2 or TRBV6-3 and TRBJ2-7, with 8 bases fitting TRBD1. What was sequenced was peripheral blood. This receptor was taken from a woman between 50 and 59 years old with active or convalescent COVID-19. CDR3 in amino acids: CASSSATGVEQYF. The CDR3 DNA reads TGTGCCAGCAGCTCGGCGACAGGGGTCGAGCAGTACTTC.